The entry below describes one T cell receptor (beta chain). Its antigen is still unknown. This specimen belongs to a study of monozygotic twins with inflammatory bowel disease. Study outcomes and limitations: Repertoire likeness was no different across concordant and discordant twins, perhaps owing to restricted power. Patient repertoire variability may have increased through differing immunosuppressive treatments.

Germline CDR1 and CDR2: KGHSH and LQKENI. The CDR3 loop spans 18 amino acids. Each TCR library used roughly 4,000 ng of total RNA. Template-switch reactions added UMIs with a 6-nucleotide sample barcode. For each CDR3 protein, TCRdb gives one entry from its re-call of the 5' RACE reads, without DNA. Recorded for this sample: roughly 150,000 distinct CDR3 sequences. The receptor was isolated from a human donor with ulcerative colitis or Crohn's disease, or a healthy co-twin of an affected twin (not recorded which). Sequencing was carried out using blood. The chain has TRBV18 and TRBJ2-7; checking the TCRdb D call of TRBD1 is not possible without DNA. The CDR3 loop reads CASSPIPQGSSSSYEQYF.